This TCR beta chain comes out of a study of blood T cell repertoires in COVID-19 (TCRdb year 2020). General notes on the study: Samples covering the acute and convalescent phases of COVID-19 were provided by collaborators in the United States, Italy and Spain. Samples came from the ongoing ImmuneRACE study (first 160 participants) plus 1,254 subjects from 6 global collaborators. The sample metadata nearly always contained a de-identified subject ID, COVID-19 status, age in years and sex. The dataset comprised deeply sampled blood TCRbeta repertoires from subjects exposed to, actively infected with, or recovered from COVID-19. The prospective study material was composed of cDNA or gDNA derived from T cells, B-cell-depleted T cells, or PBMCs. The repertoires were released in a freely available public database intended as a resource for research on the immune response to SARS-CoV-2. HLA class I and class II types, where available, came from metadata supplied by the sample provider rather than from assay-based typing.

General conclusions and limits of the study: Clinical and demographic metadata were provided uncurated, with the amount varying by source and participant.

Including the terminal cysteine and phenylalanine, the CDR3 comprises 15 residues. Of the read, only the CDR3 DNA is kept; its 45 bases are in frame from base 1. In the germline V gene, CDR1 corresponds to SGHRS and CDR2 to YFSETQ. Trimming removed 1 base from V and 2 bases from J; the gene matches leave 5 bases unexplained. The immunoSEQ Assay, a bias-controlled multiplex PCR, was used to amplify TCRbeta CDR3 regions from genomic DNA. Processing in the source paper ran as follows. The number of nucleated cells in each sample was estimated from the amplification of reference gene primers within the assay. To quantify the absolute abundance of each unique TCRbeta CDR3 rearrangement, sequence reads were collapsed and filtered. For each sample, productive Simpson clonality was calculated as the square root of Simpson's diversity index over productive rearrangements. Not all clones reach the TCRdb copy of this immuneACCESS table, which keeps in-frame sequences only. Checked studies attribute under half of the gap to unresolved V genes and leave the rest unexplained. V, J and clone size are those of that table, while D and trimming were read from the DNA. This sample has about 68,000 clones in its table, and around 90% of those were observed once. Together, the top ten hold approximately 3.6% of the sample.

Remarks on this clone: What this receptor recognizes is not known. One base away there is no much larger clone; base qualities are not given.

At one collaborating source in Seattle, patients were enrolled during active infection and were followed longitudinally through the course of disease. Whole blood was collected in K2EDTA tubes by collaborating institutions according to the institutions' own protocols. For TCRbeta analysis, collaborator samples were shipped as frozen whole blood, as isolated PBMCs, or as DNA extracted from either sample type. Here the chain combines TRBV5-1 and TRBJ1-1; 7 bases in the middle match TRBD1. The clonotype was recovered from a woman aged 45 to 65 with COVID-19, enrolled during active disease. Sequencing was done on a sample of peripheral blood. CDR3 loop: CASSLTGTENTEAFF. The DNA reads as follows: TGCGCCAGCAGCTTGACCGGGACAGAAAACACTGAAGCTTTCTTT. Reference TRBV5-1 and TRBJ1-1 proteins supply the regions before and after the CDR3; the full variable domain is: KAGVTQTPRYLIKTRGQQVTLSCSPISGHRSVSWYQQTPGQGLQFLFEYFSETQRNKGNFPGRFSGRQFSNSRSEMNVSTLELGDSALYLCASSLTGTENTEAFFGQGTRLTVV.